Listed below are T cell receptor beta chains from one sample, sequenced in a study of T cells in Graves' hyperthyroidism and ophthalmopathy. TCRdb re-called the multiplex PCR reads through MiXCR, storing one row per CDR3 protein. The profile covers 300,000 to 400,000 distinct CDR3 sequences, with 21% appearing a single time and around 48% taken by the ten largest. The material sequenced was blood. The source of these receptors is a woman aged 45-65 years with Graves' hyperthyroidism. Each CDR3 is given with its conserved first and last residue. Fields, in order: clone size, J gene, V gene, D gene, CDR3 DNA, CDR3 protein. A D gene is named only where the DNA matches it firmly. Size is omitted from some rows. Given values are once, few, many or a class for expanded clones.

>few|TRBJ2-2|TRBV6-1|-
TGTGCCAGCAGGAGCTGGGGGGCGGGCACCGGGGAGCTGTTTTTT
CASRSWGAGTGELFF
>few|TRBJ2-1|TRBV28|-
TGTGCCAGCAGTTGGGGACAAGGCTTGTACAATGAGCAGTTCTTC
CASSWGQGLYNEQFF
>many|TRBJ1-1|TRBV5-1|-
TGCGCCAGCAGCTTGGTTCCAGGTACTAACACTGAAGCTTTCTTT
CASSLVPGTNTEAFF
>many|TRBJ2-7|TRBV7-2|-
TGTGCCAGCAGCTTACGAGACTCTTCATACGAGCAGTACTTC
CASSLRDSSYEQYF
>-|TRBJ2-7|TRBV30|-
TGTGCCTGGAGCGGACAGTTAGTCGCCTACGAGCAGTACTTC
CAWSGQLVAYEQYF
>once|TRBJ1-1|TRBV28|TRBD1
TGTGCCAGCAGTCTACCACAGGGGGTCACTGAAGCTTTCTTT
CASSLPQGVTEAFF
>many|TRBJ2-3|TRBV4-2|TRBD1
TGTGCCAGCAGCCAAGAGGGACAGGGGACAGATACGCAGTATTTT
CASSQEGQGTDTQYF
>many|TRBJ2-1|TRBV7-2|TRBD2
TGTGCCAGCAGCTCCCGTAGCGGGGGAACCCTCTCCTACAATGAGCAGTTCTTC
CASSSRSGGTLSYNEQFF
>few|TRBJ2-1|TRBV4-2|TRBD2
TGTGCCAGCAGCCAAAGTTTCGGGACTAGCCCATACAATGAGCAGTTCTTC
CASSQSFGTSPYNEQFF
>many|TRBJ2-1|TRBV6-1|-
TGTGCCAGCAGAGCTCGAGGGGCCTCCGTTAATGAGCAGTTCTTC
CASRARGASVNEQFF
>-|TRBJ2-5|TRBV7-8|TRBD1
TGTGCCAGCAAAAGGATGAGGGGGCGAGAGACCCAGTACTTC
CASKRMRGRETQYF
>many|TRBJ2-7|TRBV6-1|TRBD1
TGTGCCAGCACCGGGTGGTCAGGGGGCGCGAGCCACCTATTCAATTCCTACGAGCAGTACTTC
CASTGWSGGASHLFNSYEQYF
>few|TRBJ2-2|TRBV7-3|-
TGTGCCAGCAGCTCCTACCCATCTTACGGGGAGCTGTTTTTT
CASSSYPSYGELFF
>many|TRBJ2-1|TRBV7-2|TRBD1
TGTGCCAGCAGCCCGGTCCAGGGGGCAGACAATGAGCAGTTCTTC
CASSPVQGADNEQFF
>-|TRBJ1-2|TRBV28|-
TGTGCCAGCAGTTTCACGGACAGTGCCGCTTATGGCTACACCTTC
CASSFTDSAAYGYTF
>many|TRBJ2-2|TRBV5-1|-
TGCGCCAGCAGCCGTCAAGTTCCGGGGGTGGGCACCGGGGAGCTGTTTTTT
CASSRQVPGVGTGELFF
>many|TRBJ2-2|TRBV7-3|-
TGTGCCAGCAGAAAAACCGGGACAACGGCGACCGGGGAGCTGTTTTTT
CASRKTGTTATGELFF
>few|TRBJ2-7|TRBV19|-
TGTGCCAGTAGTATTGGATCGGTCGAGCAGTACTTC
CASSIGSVEQYF
>-|TRBJ2-1|TRBV10-3|TRBD1
TGTGCCATCGTAAGGGGGCCAAGTAACAATGAGCAGTTCTTC
CAIVRGPSNNEQFF
>many|TRBJ1-4|TRBV7-2|-
TGTGCCAGCAGCCGTGGACAAACCTCAACTAATGAAAAACTGTTTTTT
CASSRGQTSTNEKLFF
>many|TRBJ2-2|TRBV7-9|-
TGTGCCAGCAGCCCCCAGCGGACCGGGGAGCTGTTTTTT
CASSPQRTGELFF
>-|TRBJ1-3|TRBV7-6|-
TGTGCCAGCAGCGAAGCGGGGGCTAGATCTGGAAGCACCATATATTTT
CASSEAGARSGSTIYF
>many|TRBJ2-7|TRBV20-1|TRBD2
TGCAGTGCTGGGGATTCTCACGCAGGACTAGCGGGAGTATACGAGCAGTACTTC
CSAGDSHAGLAGVYEQYF
>-|TRBJ2-3|TRBV19|-
TGTGCCAGTAGTATGTACCTTACGTCCTATACGCAGTATTTT
CASSMYLTSYTQYF
>many|TRBJ2-1|TRBV27|TRBD2
TGTGCCAGCAGGCTAGCGGGGGGGAGGGGTGAGCAGTTCTTC
CASRLAGGRGEQFF
>once|TRBJ2-7|TRBV10-3|TRBD1
TGTGCCATCAGGAACCGGGACAGGGGAAACGAGCAGTACTTC
CAIRNRDRGNEQYF
>-|TRBJ1-1|TRBV13|-
TGCGCCAGCAGCCTCGAATCAGGGTTTGGTGAAGCTTTCTTT
CASSLESGFGEAFF
>-|TRBJ2-2|TRBV20-1|TRBD1
TGCAGTGCAACCGGGACAGGGGGCCCCGGGGAGCTGTTTTTT
CSATGTGGPGELFF
>-|TRBJ2-3|TRBV6-1|-
TGTGCCAGCAGTGTTTCCAGCCCCGCAGATACGCAGTATTTT
CASSVSSPADTQYF
>many|TRBJ2-7|TRBV2|-
TGTGCCAGCAGTAACAAGGGCTACGAGCAGTACTTC
CASSNKGYEQYF
>many|TRBJ2-1|TRBV9|TRBD1
TGTGCCAGCAGCCTTGGGACAGTGGCGCAGTTCTTC
CASSLGTVAQFF
>many|TRBJ1-6|TRBV30|-
TGTGCCTGGACCTCAACAGGTTCTCCATCACCCCTCCACTTT
CAWTSTGSPSPLHF
>-|TRBJ2-4|TRBV13|-
TGTGCCAGCAGCTCAGGTCAGGGGTTGGACATTCAGTACTTC
CASSSGQGLDIQYF
>few|TRBJ2-5|TRBV6-2/TRBV6-3|TRBD2
TGTGCCAGCAGTTACTCTGGGACTAGCGGGAGTAGAGAGACCCAGTACTTC
CASSYSGTSGSRETQYF
>many|TRBJ1-5|TRBV29-1|-
TGCAGCGTTGTGGCGAATAGCAATCAGCCCCAGCATTTT
CSVVANSNQPQHF
>-|TRBJ1-2|TRBV6-1|-
TGTGCCAGCAGTGAGCTCAGGGCCCCCAACTATGGCTACACCTTC
CASSELRAPNYGYTF
>many|TRBJ2-6|TRBV3-1|TRBD1
TGTGCCAGCAGCCAAGCAGGGGGCATTGGGGCCAACGTCCTGACTTTC
CASSQAGGIGANVLTF
>few|TRBJ2-7|TRBV10-1|-
TGCGCCAGCAGTGAACCGGGATACGAGCAGTACTTC
CASSEPGYEQYF
>-|TRBJ2-7|TRBV11-2|-
TGTGCCAGCAGCTTAGATACGGGGGCCCTCTACGAGCAGTACTTC
CASSLDTGALYEQYF
>many|TRBJ2-7|TRBV20-1|-
TGCAGTGCTGCCGAGCGGTGGACGGTAGGGTACGAGCAGTACTTC
CSAAERWTVGYEQYF
>many|TRBJ2-1|TRBV12-3/TRBV12-4|TRBD2
TGTGCCAGCAGGTCATCCGGGACTAGCGGGATGAGTGAGCAGTTCTTC
CASRSSGTSGMSEQFF
>few|TRBJ1-5|TRBV20-1|TRBD1
TGCAGTGCTAGTCCGGGACAGGGGGGAAGTCAGCCCCAGCATTTT
CSASPGQGGSQPQHF
>few|TRBJ2-1|TRBV6-1|TRBD1
TGTGCCAGCAGTGGAATAGGACAGGGCATGTTCAATGAGCAGTTCTTC
CASSGIGQGMFNEQFF
>many|TRBJ1-5|TRBV6-5|-
TGTGCCAGCAGTCCAGGGCAACCCCAGCATTTT
CASSPGQPQHF
>many|TRBJ2-2|TRBV19|-
TGTGCCAGTAGTAGTGCAGGGGCGATGAACACCGGGGAGCTGTTTTTT
CASSSAGAMNTGELFF
>many|TRBJ2-2|TRBV4-1|-
TGCGCCAGCAGCCTCGCAATGTGGGCCCGCACCGGGGAGCTGTTTTTT
CASSLAMWARTGELFF
>few|TRBJ1-1|TRBV12-3/TRBV12-4|-
TGTGCCAGCAGCCATCAGGACATCGTCACTGAAGCTTTCTTT
CASSHQDIVTEAFF
>many|TRBJ2-3|TRBV14|TRBD1
TGTGCCAGCAGCCGAGACCGGGACAGTGGCACAGATACGCAGTATTTT
CASSRDRDSGTDTQYF
>many|TRBJ2-1|TRBV9|TRBD2
TGTGCCAGCAGCGCACCGGGACTAGTATATAACAATGAGCAGTTCTTC
CASSAPGLVYNNEQFF
>once|TRBJ2-7|TRBV11-2|TRBD2
TGTGCCAGCAGCTCCAGAGGTCTAGCGGGGGCCTACGAGCAGTACTTC
CASSSRGLAGAYEQYF
>many|TRBJ2-5|TRBV20-1|-
TGCAGTGCTGTGGGACGGATGAGAGAGACCCAGTACTTC
CSAVGRMRETQYF
>-|TRBJ1-4|TRBV5-5|-
TGTGCCAGCAGTCGAGACGGGGCTAATGAAAAACTGTTTTTT
CASSRDGANEKLFF
>many|TRBJ1-2|TRBV5-1|-
TGCGCCAGCAGCGCTGAGGGGTCCTATGGCTACACCTTC
CASSAEGSYGYTF